A single sample is the source of the 10 T cell receptor beta chains below, sequenced in a study of blood T cells in healthy people across ages. A sample-barcoded 5' primer and a J-beta primer mix were used in a second PCR of about 6 to 12 cycles. In TCRdb, the 5' RACE reads were re-called with MiXCR into one record per CDR3 protein. The table has around 650,000 distinct CDR3 sequences, approximately 31% seen once; the top ten hold 15%. The sample taken for sequencing was blood. Receptor source: a woman of 80 years or more in good health.

With respect to this clonotype: A much more abundant neighbour one base away suggests this may be a read error. The genes are TRBV11-3 and TRBJ2-3, with D possibly called TRBD1 or TRBD2 (5 bases each). This CDR3 contains 15 residues. Per germline, CDR1 SGHNT and CDR2 YENEEA. DNA for the CDR3: TGTGCCAGCAGCTCGGGACGGCTTAGCACAGATGCGCAGTATTTT. This gives the protein CASSSGRLSTDAQYF.

This rearrangement joins TRBV10-3 to TRBJ1-1; the D is unclear. Trimming removed 3 bases at V and 5 bases at J, with 13 bases between. Germline CDR1 and CDR2: ENHRY and SYGVKD. This CDR3 region has 14 residues. As DNA, the CDR3 is TGTGCCATCAGTGACCCCCGGGGATGGACTGAAGCTTTCTTT. It specifies CAISDPRGWTEAFF.

This chain uses TRBV19 with TRBJ1-5; D call uncertain. This CDR3 comprises 13 residues. The germline gives CDR1 LNHDA, CDR2 SQIVND (reference sequence). The ends were cut back, 7 bases at V and 1 base at J, with 8 bases in the middle. The CDR3 DNA sequence: TGTGCCAGTACCCCTCGAAGCAATCAGCCCCAGCATTTT. As protein: CASTPRSNQPQHF.

This chain connects TRBV29-1 to TRBJ1-2; 8 bases agree with TRBD1. Germline V gene sequence: CDR1 SQVTM, CDR2 ANQGSEA. Trimming took 7 bases from V and 4 from J; bases not matched to a gene: 5. This CDR3 contains 12 residues. In DNA, the CDR3 is TGCAGCGGCGCTGGGACAGGCTATGGCTACACCTTC. It translates to CSGAGTGYGYTF.

The gene calls are TRBV20-1 and TRBJ2-3, with D possibly matching TRBD1 (6 bases). V shed 1 base and J shed 5 bases, with 13 bases lying between them. CDR3 size: 14 residues. CDR1 is DFQATT and CDR2 is SNEGSKA in the germline V gene (reference sequence). CDR3 amino acids: CSARVTGRVDTQYF. CDR3 coding DNA: TGCAGTGCTAGAGTTACAGGGAGAGTAGATACGCAGTATTTT.

This clonotype has a count of ten or more. The chain combines TRBV6-2 or TRBV6-3 with TRBJ2-4; the D is unclear. Trimming left V 5 bases short and J 4 bases short, with 15 bases between. The CDR3 covers 15 residues. Germline V gene sequence: CDR1 MNHEY, CDR2 SVGEGT. The CDR3 DNA is TGTGCCAGCAGTCCTATAGGACGGTCAAAAAACATTCAGTACTTC. Translating gives CASSPIGRSKNIQYF.

The genes are TRBV20-1 and TRBJ1-1, with 8 bases identical to TRBD1. The CDR3 is made up of 16 amino acids. V shed 6 bases, J shed 2 bases, and the junction held 14 bases outside the gene matches. Germline loops: CDR1 DFQATT, CDR2 SNEGSKA (reference sequence). The CDR3: CSARSGGASFNTEAFF. The DNA of the CDR3 is TGCAGTGCCAGGTCAGGGGGCGCGAGTTTTAACACTGAAGCTTTCTTT.

The chain combines TRBV6-6 with TRBJ2-7, with 10 bases lining up with TRBD1. From germline, CDR1 is MNHNY and CDR2 SVGAGI (reference sequence). After removal of 6 bases from V and 2 bases from J, the junction contained 7 bases not matched to a gene. The CDR3 loop spans 15 amino acids. In nucleotides, the CDR3 is TGTGCCAGCAGGCGGGACAGGGGCCCTACCTACGAGCAGTACTTC. Translating gives CASRRDRGPTYEQYF.

The chain combines TRBV7-9 with TRBJ2-4; tentative D call: TRBD1 (5 bases). CDR1 SEHNR and CDR2 FQNEAQ come from the germline V gene (reference sequence). This CDR3 spans 18 amino acids. With 4 bases removed from V and 0 bases from J, the gap between germline ends came to 19 bases. CDR3 nucleotide sequence: TGTGCCAGCAGCTCGTTGACAGCTAGTGACATAGCCAAAAACATTCAGTACTTC. Translating it yields CASSSLTASDIAKNIQYF.

With regard to this clonotype: A single base separates this from a much larger clone, so it may be a read error. The CDR3: CASSLGTGGSYNEQYF. The CDR3 DNA follows: TGTGCCAGCAGCTTAGGCACAGGGGGCTCCTACAATGAGCAGTACTTC. The chain has TRBV7-6 and TRBJ2-1, with 9 bases lining up with TRBD1. The J call may be mistaken, given a closer DNA end match to TRBJ2-7. The CDR3 runs to 16 residues. Germline lookup yields CDR1 SGHVS and CDR2 FNYEAQ.